Sequencing of this T cell receptor beta chain was carried out in a study of sequential checkpoint blockade in melanoma. As for the study in general: TCRβ was sequenced from DNA of approximately 91 pretreatment tumors. Matched biopsies came pretreatment and at week 13 for about 24 patients.

Treatment: randomized to nivolumab then ipilimumab (arm A) or the reverse (arm B). Sequencing used immunoSEQ multiplex PCR; TCRdb keeps in-frame clones, though not all of them. This table has under 20,000 clones, more than 25% appearing once. Germline CDR1 reads SGHRS; CDR2 reads YFSETQ. This CDR3 spans 18 amino acids. Trimming removed 0 bases at V and 0 bases at J, with 18 bases between. Points from the study as a whole: T-cell fraction and clonality followed PD-L1 and CD8+ counts, not mutational load. About 30 times likelier clinical benefit followed increased tumor T-cell fraction and clonality.

A note on this clone: The antigen is not known.

Sequencing used tumor tissue (inferred from file names), obtained from a patient given nivolumab and ipilimumab in sequence. V and J are TRBV5-1 and TRBJ1-1; possibly TRBD1 for D (5 bases). This receptor was identified in a human donor with melanoma. In DNA form, the CDR3 reads TGCGCCAGCAGCTTGGGGACCAAGGGACTTACAATGAACACTGAAGCTTTCTTT. It specifies CASSLGTKGLTMNTEAFF.